This T cell receptor (beta chain) was observed in a study of T cell repertoires in cytomegalovirus infection. Study-level background: Peptides in the study included HLA-C-restricted and HLA-B-restricted CMV epitopes. Public TCR beta signature analysis indicated the presence of both CMV infection and matching HLA type.

Trimming pared 4 bases from V and 7 bases from J, leaving 16 bases between. Germline values: CDR1 MGHRA, CDR2 YSYEKL. The CDR3 is made up of 14 amino acids. In regard to this clonotype: Its antigen is as yet unknown.

Overall study findings and caveats: Public TCR beta family frequency separated CMV-and-HLA carriers, including in an independent cohort. In two of eight donors, the top clonotype was HLA-C-restricted CMV-specific.

Via MiXCR, TCRdb re-called the reads, giving one row per CDR3 protein. The sample shows a few hundred thousand distinct CDR3 sequences, 30% to 35% of them seen only once. This clonotype was obtained from a human donor in good health (CMV status not recorded). Some clones in this sample may be carry-over from other donors' samples. V and J are TRBV4-1 and TRBJ1-1; D is possibly TRBD1 (5 bases). The source material was cultured PBMCs, sampled from culture after CMV antigen stimulation. The CDR3 loop reads CASSRIGTVNEAFF. Written as DNA, the CDR3 is TGCGCCAGCAGCCGGATCGGGACTGTTAATGAAGCTTTCTTT.